This is a list of T cell receptor beta chains from one sample in a study of siplizumab effects on memory and regulatory T cells. TCRdb keeps only in-frame clones here, not all; method: immunoSEQ multiplex PCR. Of 70,000 or so clones listed, around nine tenths were seen once; the top ten hold 1.5% to 2%. The sequenced sample was Tregs sorted from blood. The receptors were sampled from a human donor in good health. The CDR3 runs from the conserved cysteine through the conserved F or W. The D gene is left open where the match is weak. Clone size appears in some rows only: once, few, many, or a class for an expanded clone.

v_call,clone_size,j_call,d_call,cdr3_aa,cdr3_nt
TRBV6-1,.,TRBJ2-2,.,CASSEQQGGNTGELFF,TGTGCCAGCAGTGAACAGCAAGGGGGGAACACCGGGGAGCTGTTTTTT
TRBV21-1,once,TRBJ1-2,.,CASSKRTRDPRYYGYTF,TGTGCCAGCAGCAAACGAACCCGGGACCCCCGCTACTATGGCTACACCTTC
TRBV5-1,.,TRBJ2-1,TRBD2,CASSFLAGVSNEQFF,TGCGCCAGCAGCTTTCTAGCGGGAGTAAGCAATGAGCAGTTCTTC
TRBV19,.,TRBJ1-2,TRBD1,CVDRHYRGVQDGYTF,TGTGTCGACCGCCATTACAGGGGAGTGCAGGATGGCTACACCTTC
TRBV5-5,.,TRBJ2-7,.,CASSLLWQGGEQYF,TGTGCCAGCAGCTTGTTATGGCAGGGCGGCGAGCAGTACTTC
TRBV15,.,TRBJ1-1,TRBD1,CATSSSGTGFGSTEAFF,TGTGCCACCAGCAGTTCCGGGACAGGGTTTGGATCCACTGAAGCTTTCTTT
TRBV9,.,TRBJ2-1,.,CASSVVDGVEFF,TGTGCCAGCAGCGTAGTTGATGGAGTGGAGTTCTTC
TRBV27,.,TRBJ2-4,.,CASSAMGTKNIQYF,TGTGCCAGCAGCGCTATGGGTACCAAAAACATTCAGTACTTC
TRBV6-1,.,TRBJ1-5,TRBD1,CASSKALTGTGESPQHF,TGTGCCAGCAGTAAAGCATTGACCGGGACAGGGGAATCGCCCCAGCATTTT
TRBV7-2,.,TRBJ1-1,TRBD1,CASIPGQGLNTEAFF,TGTGCCAGCATCCCCGGACAGGGCCTTAACACTGAAGCTTTCTTT
TRBV5-1,once,TRBJ2-3,.,CASSSVAFSRGALDTDTQYF,TGCGCCAGCAGCTCCGTGGCGTTTTCCCGAGGGGCGCTTGATACAGATACGCAGTATTTT
TRBV28,.,TRBJ1-2,.,CASSPPLYGYTF,TGTGCCAGCAGTCCACCCCTCTATGGCTACACCTTC
TRBV5-4,.,TRBJ1-2,.,CASSLAGAPNYGYTF,TGTGCCAGCAGCTTGGCGGGGGCCCCGAACTATGGCTACACCTTC
TRBV5-1,.,TRBJ2-7,.,CASRPRGGAGEQYF,TGCGCCAGCAGGCCCCGGGGCGGGGCGGGCGAGCAGTACTTC
TRBV30,once,TRBJ2-6,TRBD2,CAWTRGEGGANVLTF,TGTGCCTGGACCCGGGGGGAGGGTGGGGCCAACGTCCTGACTTTC
TRBV19,.,TRBJ1-5,.,CASSIGNQPQHF,TGTGCCAGTAGTATAGGTAATCAGCCCCAGCATTTT
TRBV19,.,TRBJ1-1,.,CASSIGRWNTEAFF,TGTGCCAGTAGTATTGGACGGTGGAACACTGAAGCTTTCTTT
TRBV7-9,.,TRBJ1-5,TRBD1,CASSRLGTGPQPQHF,TGTGCCAGCAGCAGACTCGGGACAGGGCCCCAGCCCCAGCATTTT
TRBV29-1,.,TRBJ2-1,.,CSVVGGPREFF,TGCAGCGTTGTCGGCGGACCCCGGGAGTTCTTC
TRBV29-1,.,TRBJ2-1,TRBD2,CSVEALGLAGGFSYNEQFF,TGCAGCGTTGAAGCCCTCGGACTAGCGGGAGGTTTCTCCTACAATGAGCAGTTCTTC
TRBV30,.,TRBJ1-5,.,CAWSPGYQPQHF,TGTGCCTGGAGTCCAGGCTATCAGCCCCAGCATTTT
TRBV7-6,.,TRBJ2-5,.,CASSSIRNQETQYF,TGTGCCAGCAGTTCAATACGGAACCAAGAGACCCAGTACTTC
TRBV10-3,once,TRBJ2-1,TRBD2,CAISEQLAGDNEQFF,TGTGCCATCAGTGAGCAGTTAGCGGGAGACAATGAGCAGTTCTTC
TRBV28,.,TRBJ2-1,.,CASSPDWGNSYNEQFF,TGTGCCAGCAGTCCCGACTGGGGTAACTCCTACAATGAGCAGTTCTTC
TRBV4-1,.,TRBJ1-5,.,CASSQDSRYQPQHF,TGCGCCAGCAGCCAAGACAGTCGTTATCAGCCCCAGCATTTT
TRBV28,.,TRBJ1-2,.,CASRTQGFHYGYTF,TGTGCCAGCAGGACACAGGGATTCCACTATGGCTACACCTTC
TRBV19,.,TRBJ1-5,.,CASSIMMRNNQPQHF,TGTGCCAGTAGTATAATGATGAGAAATAATCAGCCCCAGCATTTT